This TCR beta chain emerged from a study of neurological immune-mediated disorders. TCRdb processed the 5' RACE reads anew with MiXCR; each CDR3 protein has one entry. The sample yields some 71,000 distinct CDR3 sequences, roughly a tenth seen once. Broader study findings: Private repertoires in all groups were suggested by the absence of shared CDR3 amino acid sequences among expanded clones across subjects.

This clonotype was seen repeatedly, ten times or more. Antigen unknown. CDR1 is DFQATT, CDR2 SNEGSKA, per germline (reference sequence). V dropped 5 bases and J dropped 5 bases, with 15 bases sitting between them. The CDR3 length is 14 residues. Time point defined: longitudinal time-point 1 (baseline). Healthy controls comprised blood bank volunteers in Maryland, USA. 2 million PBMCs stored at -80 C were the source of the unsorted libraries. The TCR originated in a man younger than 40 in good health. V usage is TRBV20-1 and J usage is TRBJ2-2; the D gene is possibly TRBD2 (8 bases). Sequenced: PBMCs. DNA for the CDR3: TGCAGTGCTCCCGGGAGGGGGCGGACCGGGGAGCTGTTTTTT. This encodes CSAPGRGRTGELFF.